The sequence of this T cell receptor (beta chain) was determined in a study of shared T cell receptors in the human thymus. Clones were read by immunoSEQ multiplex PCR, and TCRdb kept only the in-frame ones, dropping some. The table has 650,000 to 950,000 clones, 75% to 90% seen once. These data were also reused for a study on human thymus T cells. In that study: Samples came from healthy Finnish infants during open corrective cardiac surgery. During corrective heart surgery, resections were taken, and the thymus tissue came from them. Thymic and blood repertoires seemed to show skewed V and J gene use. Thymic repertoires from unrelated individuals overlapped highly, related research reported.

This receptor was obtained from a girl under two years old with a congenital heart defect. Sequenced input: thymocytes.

CDR3 residues: CASTFSGTGGNTIYF. Written as DNA, the CDR3 is TGTGCCAGTACTTTTTCCGGGACAGGGGGAAACACCATATATTTT. This rearrangement joins TRBV5-8 to TRBJ1-3; 9 nucleotides match TRBD1. V lost 8 bases to trimming and J lost 4 bases; unmatched junction nucleotides: 10. The CDR3 loop spans 15 amino acids. The germline V gene has CDR1 SGHTS and CDR2 YDEGEE.